This T cell receptor (beta chain) was obtained from a study of blood T cells in healthy people across ages. Whole-study results and caveats: Relative to aged donors, long-lived donors carried more naive CD4+ cells and displayed higher diversity.

The second PCR ran roughly 6 to 11 cycles with a sample-barcoded 5' primer and J-beta primers. Researchers report that a template-switch adaptor with 12 random nucleotides tagged each cDNA molecule. TCRdb processed the 5' RACE reads anew with MiXCR; each CDR3 protein has one entry. The table shows 350,000 to 450,000 distinct CDR3 sequences, with roughly half occurring only once. Trimming cost V 3 bases and J 2 bases; bases outside gene matches: 4. The CDR3 totals 16 residues. Per germline, CDR1 SGHDT and CDR2 YYEEEE. Comments on this clonotype: As yet, its antigen is unknown.

The specimen sequenced was blood. The V call is TRBV5-6, the J call TRBJ2-3; 12 nucleotides agree with TRBD2. The sequence was collected from a man aged 60-69 years in good health. CDR3 sequence (DNA): TGTGCCAGCAGCTCTCGACTAGCGGGGGCCACAGATACGCAGTATTTT. Translated, it gives CASSSRLAGATDTQYF. The full variable domain, completed using reference TRBV5-6 and TRBJ2-3, is DAGVTQSPTHLIKTRGQQVTLRCSPKSGHDTVSWYQQALGQGPQFIFQYYEEEERQRGNFPDRFSGHQFPNYSSELNVNALLLGDSALYLCASSSRLAGATDTQYFGPGTRLTVL.